Below are 10 T cell receptor beta chains sequenced from a single sample in a study of blood T cell repertoires in COVID-19. Assay used: immunoSEQ multiplex PCR; TCRdb lists only in-frame clones, some missing. The sample lists under 70,000 clones; roughly three quarters were seen once. Source material: peripheral blood. These receptors were taken from a woman aged 80 or over with active or convalescent COVID-19.

The chain combines TRBV5-5 with TRBJ1-5, with TRBD1 matching over 8 bases. V gave up 3 bases and J gave up 1 base; unmatched junction bases: 12. Germline V gene data show CDR1 as SGHKS and CDR2 as YYEKEE (reference sequence). The CDR3 is 18 amino acids. The CDR3 protein is CASSSYAGGIGSNQPQHF. The DNA for the CDR3 is TGTGCCAGCAGCTCTTATGCAGGGGGCATTGGGAGCAATCAGCCCCAGCATTTT.

V gene TRBV30 combines with J gene TRBJ2-1, with D maybe TRBD2 (6 bases). Germline values: CDR1 GTSNPN, CDR2 SVGIG (reference sequence). The CDR3 sequence is 13 residues long. The V end lost 5 bases, the J end lost 11 bases, and 19 bases lay between the germline ends. Written as DNA, the CDR3 is TGTGCCTGGGGAGGGATGACAGAGCAGAAGCAGTTCTTC. Amino acids: CAWGGMTEQKQFF.

This clone has only a few counts. The CDR3 reads CASSLGTNGYTF. The CDR3 region has the DNA TGTGCCAGCAGCCTCGGGACTAATGGCTACACCTTC. The chain combines TRBV7-9 with TRBJ1-2; perhaps TRBD1 as D (5 bases). The CDR3 totals 12 residues. V lost 5 bases and J lost 6, with 10 bases in between. CDR1 is SEHNR and CDR2 is FQNEAQ in the germline V gene (reference sequence).

The chain combines TRBV7-8 with TRBJ2-1; perhaps TRBD2 as D (6 bases). Germline CDR1 reads SGHVS; CDR2 reads FQNEAQ. V was shortened by 3 bases and J by 10 bases, with 13 bases between the two germline ends. The CDR3 loop spans 13 amino acids. Here the CDR3 reads CASSLDPAGEQFF. The CDR3 nucleotides are TGTGCCAGCAGCTTGGACCCGGCGGGGGAGCAGTTCTTC.

The V and J genes are TRBV7-9 and TRBJ1-3, with D perhaps matching TRBD1 (5 bases). V dropped 2 bases and J dropped 1 base, with 9 bases sitting between them. Germline CDR1 and CDR2: SEHNR and FQNEAQ (reference sequence). The CDR3 is 15 residues long. CDR3 loop: CASSLLGGSGNTIYF. The CDR3 region has the DNA TGTGCCAGCAGCTTATTGGGGGGATCTGGAAACACCATATATTTT.

In the case of this clone: Other nucleotide sequences in the sample specify the same CDR3. V gene TRBV18 combines with J gene TRBJ1-5; TRBD1 is a possible D gene (6 bases). Trimming stripped 3 bases from V and 3 bases from J, with 9 bases between. Germline values: CDR1 KGHSH, CDR2 LQKENI. This CDR3 has 14 amino acids. Written as DNA, the CDR3 is TGTGCCAGCTCACCGGGGGCGGACAATCAGCCCCAGCATTTT. It translates to CASSPGADNQPQHF. The whole variable domain, filled in from reference TRBV18 and TRBJ1-5, reads NAGVMQNPRHLVRRRGQEARLRCSPMKGHSHVYWYRQLPEEGLKFMVYLQKENIIDESGMPKERFSAEFPKEGPSILRIQQVVRGDSAAYFCASSPGADNQPQHFGDGTRLSIL.

The table lists this clone with a few counts. The V and J genes are TRBV6-5 and TRBJ1-2, with D possibly being TRBD1 (6 bases). The germline V gene encodes CDR1 MNHEY and CDR2 SVGAGI. Trimming shortened V by 1 base and J by 8 bases, and 11 bases separated the two germline ends. The CDR3 has 13 amino acids. The CDR3 DNA reads TGTGCCAGCAGTTACTTTGGGGGCAAGGGCTACACCTTC. Protein: CASSYFGGKGYTF.

V usage is TRBV11-2 and J usage is TRBJ2-5, with D maybe TRBD1 (5 bases). This CDR3 has 16 amino acids. Germline V gene sequence: CDR1 SGHAT, CDR2 FQNNGV. V lost 5 bases and J 1 base, leaving 17 bases between the germline ends. The CDR3 nucleotides are TGTGCCAGCAGCCCTGAAGGGCAGGGCGGCCAAGAGACCCAGTACTTC. Translation: CASSPEGQGGQETQYF.

This chain connects TRBV7-6 to TRBJ1-1; 8 bases map to TRBD1. The CDR3 sequence is 14 residues long. Per germline, CDR1 SGHVS and CDR2 FNYEAQ. The ends lost 8 bases at V and 4 bases at J; junction bases unmatched: 9. CDR3 in DNA: TGTGCCAGCTCCCGGACAGGGCGGTTCACTGAAGCTTTCTTT. Its protein is CASSRTGRFTEAFF.

This clone appeared a few times. The CDR3 region has the DNA TGCGCCAGCAGGCTAGCGGGTTACAATGAGCAGTTCTTC. The encoded protein is CASRLAGYNEQFF. The chain employs TRBV10-2 and TRBJ2-1; 8 bases agree with TRBD2. V shed 6 bases, J shed 4 bases, and the junction held 2 bases outside the gene matches. CDR3 size: 13 residues. CDR1 and CDR2 from the germline V gene are WSHSY and SAAADI.